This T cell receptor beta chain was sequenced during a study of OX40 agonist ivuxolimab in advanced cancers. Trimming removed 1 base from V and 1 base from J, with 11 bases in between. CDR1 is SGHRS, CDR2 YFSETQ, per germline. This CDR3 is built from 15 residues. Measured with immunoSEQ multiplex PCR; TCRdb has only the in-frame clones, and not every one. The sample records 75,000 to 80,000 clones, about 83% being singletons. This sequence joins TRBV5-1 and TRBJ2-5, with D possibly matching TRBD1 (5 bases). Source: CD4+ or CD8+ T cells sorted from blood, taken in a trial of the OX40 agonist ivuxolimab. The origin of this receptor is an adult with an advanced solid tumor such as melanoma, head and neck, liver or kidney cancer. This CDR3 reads CASSLRGFGQETQYF. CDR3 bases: TGCGCCAGCAGCTTGAGGGGCTTCGGCCAAGAGACCCAGTACTTC.